The next 29 T cell receptor beta chains were all read from a single sample in a study of cytotoxic CD8 clonotypes in ibrutinib-treated CLL. The assay was immunoSEQ multiplex PCR, and TCRdb's table has in-frame clones only and misses some. The sample includes approximately 150,000 clones, approximately 84% of them seen just once. Sequencing used PBMCs, obtained after 24 months of ibrutinib treatment. The receptor set was obtained from a human donor with chronic lymphocytic leukemia.

V gene TRBV6-1 combines with J gene TRBJ2-7, with D unresolved. CDR1 and CDR2 (germline): MNHNS, SASEGT. Trimming took off 0 bases at V and 1 base at J, with 10 bases between the two ends. The CDR3 totals 15 residues. The CDR3 region is CASSEAQGGSYEQYF. The CDR3 DNA reads TGTGCCAGCAGTGAAGCGCAAGGCGGATCCTACGAGCAGTACTTC.

This chain uses TRBV4-1 with TRBJ2-4, with D perhaps given as TRBD1 or TRBD2 (6 bases each). The CDR3 is made up of 14 amino acids. Germline values: CDR1 MGHRA, CDR2 YSYEKL. V was clipped by 4 bases and J by 8 bases, with 15 bases between them. The CDR3 coding sequence is TGCGCCAGCAGCCTTGGAGGGGGTACGGACATTCAGTACTTC. Protein: CASSLGGGTDIQYF.

This chain links TRBV7-2 with TRBJ1-1; D is unclear. CDR1 is SGHTA, CDR2 FQGNSA, per germline. Between the trimmed V and J ends, which lost 1 base and 0 bases, there was a span of 9 bases. The CDR3 sequence is 15 residues long. DNA for the CDR3: TGTGCCAGCAGCTTAGGGGGATCCTTGAACACTGAAGCTTTCTTT. This codes for CASSLGGSLNTEAFF.

The chain links TRBV7-2 to TRBJ1-5; no clear D. Germline V lookup: CDR1 SGHTA, CDR2 FQGNSA. The CDR3 consists of 13 residues. The V gene lost 2 bases and the J gene lost 9 bases, with 11 bases spanning the gap. The CDR3 spells CASSLIGDRPQHF. The CDR3 coding sequence is TGTGCCAGCAGCTTAATCGGGGATCGGCCCCAGCATTTT.

The V call is TRBV2, the J call TRBJ1-6; 10 bases align to TRBD1. Germline-derived CDR1 and CDR2 are SNHLY and FYNNEI. V was clipped by 9 bases and J by 7 bases; unmatched bases: 18. The CDR3 has 18 amino acids. The CDR3 sequence: CAREIKVGTGARNSPLHF. The CDR3, as DNA: TGTGCCAGGGAGATAAAAGTCGGGACAGGGGCTAGGAATTCACCCCTCCACTTT. The whole variable domain, remainder taken from reference TRBV2 and TRBJ1-6, is EPEVTQTPSHQVTQMGQEVILRCVPISNHLYFYWYRQILGQKVEFLVSFYNNEISEKSEIFDDQFSVERPDGSNFTLKIRSTKLEDSAMYFCAREIKVGTGARNSPLHFGNGTRLTVT.

This clone is a singleton in its sample. In DNA form, the CDR3 reads TGTGCCAGCAGCTTTTCCGGGACCGATGGAAACACCATATATTTT. Protein sequence: CASSFSGTDGNTIYF. This chain connects TRBV7-2 to TRBJ1-3; maybe TRBD1 (5 bases). Germline V lookup: CDR1 SGHTA, CDR2 FQGNSA. This CDR3 is 15 amino acids long. Trimming left V 3 bases short and J 3 bases short, with 12 bases between.

The CDR3 nucleotides are TGTGCCAGCAGCTTGGGACAGGGGGCTGTTCAGCCCCAGCATTTT. Translating gives CASSLGQGAVQPQHF. The V call is TRBV7-2, the J call TRBJ1-5, with 12 bases lining up with TRBD1. Germline V gene data show CDR1 as SGHTA and CDR2 as FQGNSA. Trimming removed 3 bases from V and 6 bases from J; junction bases left unmatched: 3. This CDR3 is 15 amino acids long.

The rearrangement uses TRBV6-5 and TRBJ2-4, with D unresolved. Germline loops: CDR1 MNHEY, CDR2 SVGAGI. Trimming took 1 base from V and 7 from J, leaving 14 bases between them. The CDR3 has 15 amino acids. The CDR3 sequence: CASSYFGNRGNIQYF. The CDR3 DNA reads as TGTGCCAGCAGTTACTTTGGGAATAGAGGTAACATTCAGTACTTC.

V is TRBV27 and J is TRBJ1-1; 12 bases fit TRBD1. Trimming removed 5 bases from V and 10 bases from J; junction bases left unmatched: 11. The germline V gene has CDR1 MNHEY and CDR2 SMNVEV (reference sequence). The CDR3 is 15 residues long. CDR3 nucleotide sequence: TGTGCCAGCAGTGGGACAGGGGGCCAGAACGAAGCAGCTTTCTTT. This codes for CASSGTGGQNEAAFF.

V and J are TRBV7-3 and TRBJ1-1; 7 nucleotides line up with TRBD1. The CDR3 runs to 12 residues. Germline lookup yields CDR1 SGHTA and CDR2 FQGTGA. V gave up 6 bases and J gave up 6 bases; unmatched junction bases: 4. The CDR3 loop is CASSRGPAEAFF. The CDR3 region has the DNA TGTGCCAGCAGTAGGGGGCCGGCTGAAGCTTTCTTT.

The sample holds one count of this clone. The chain has TRBV18 and TRBJ2-1, with TRBD2 matching over 11 bases. There are 16 residues in the CDR3. The trim removed 3 bases at V and 6 bases at J, leaving 7 bases unmatched. CDR1 and CDR2 (germline): KGHSH, LQKENI. The CDR3: CASSPLTSGIFNEQFF. As DNA, the CDR3 is TGTGCCAGCTCACCCCTGACTAGCGGGATTTTCAATGAGCAGTTCTTC. The full variable domain, rest sourced from reference TRBV18 and TRBJ2-1, is NAGVMQNPRHLVRRRGQEARLRCSPMKGHSHVYWYRQLPEEGLKFMVYLQKENIIDESGMPKERFSAEFPKEGPSILRIQQVVRGDSAAYFCASSPLTSGIFNEQFFGPGTRLTVL.

This chain uses TRBV7-9 with TRBJ2-7; D call uncertain. CDR1 and CDR2 from the germline V gene are SEHNR and FQNEAQ (reference sequence). The CDR3 is made up of 13 amino acids. V shed 5 bases and J shed 0 bases, with 8 bases lying between them. The DNA of the CDR3 is TGTGCCAGCAGCCCCCGGTCCTCCTACGAGCAGTACTTC. Translation: CASSPRSSYEQYF.

The chain joins TRBV5-4 to TRBJ1-1; D may be TRBD1 (6 bases). The length of the CDR3 is 15 residues. The germline CDR1 and CDR2 sequences are SGHNT and YYREEE (reference sequence). V lost 2 bases and J lost 1, with 12 bases in between. CDR3 bases: TGTGCCAGCAGCTTCCCCGGGACAAAGAACACTGAAGCTTTCTTT. This encodes CASSFPGTKNTEAFF.

The J gene is TRBJ2-7, the V gene TRBV5-8; D remains unclear. This CDR3 comprises 12 residues. Deletions cut 5 bases from V and 4 bases from J, with 10 bases between. Germline-derived CDR1 and CDR2 are SGHTS and YDEGEE. The CDR3 sequence is CASRLNGYEQYF. The CDR3 DNA reads TGTGCCAGCAGATTGAATGGGTACGAGCAGTACTTC.

The V and J genes are TRBV30 and TRBJ2-1, with D possibly TRBD1 on 6 matching bases. The CDR3 has 13 residues. The germline gives CDR1 GTSNPN, CDR2 SVGIG (reference sequence). The V and J ends lost 2 bases and 5 bases respectively, with 10 bases between them. CDR3 amino acids: CAWSRGNNNEQFF. CDR3 nucleotides: TGTGCCTGGAGTAGGGGGAACAACAATGAGCAGTTCTTC.

The V call is TRBV11-2, the J call TRBJ1-4; D ambiguous. Germline CDR1 and CDR2: SGHAT and FQNNGV. The V end lost 3 bases, the J end lost 3 bases, and 5 bases lay between the germline ends. The CDR3 spans 13 residues. CDR3 bases: TGTGCCAGCAGCTTCAGCTCTAATGAAAAACTGTTTTTT. Protein sequence: CASSFSSNEKLFF.

V usage is TRBV2 and J usage is TRBJ2-2; tentative D call: TRBD1 (6 bases). CDR1 is SNHLY and CDR2 is FYNNEI in the germline V gene. Trimming took off 6 bases at V and 1 base at J, with 15 bases between the two ends. The CDR3 is 16 amino acids. CDR3 sequence (DNA): TGTGCCAGCAGCCCTTTAAGACAGGTGAACACCGGGGAGCTGTTTTTT. It is translated as CASSPLRQVNTGELFF.

This clone was seen just once. The J gene is TRBJ1-2, the V gene TRBV7-9, with D perhaps TRBD1 (6 bases). Germline V gene sequence: CDR1 SEHNR, CDR2 FQNEAQ (reference sequence). There are 13 residues in the CDR3. The ends were cut back, 5 bases at V and 14 bases at J, with 21 bases in the middle. CDR3 sequence reads: CASSTRGGGEDTF. CDR3 bases: TGTGCCAGCAGCACCAGGGGCGGGGGGGAAGATACCTTC.

The chain recombines TRBV11-3 with TRBJ1-4; TRBD1 matches 7 bases. The CDR3 sequence is 15 residues long. Germline V gives CDR1 SGHNT, CDR2 YENEEA. V shed 1 base, J shed 3 bases, and the junction held 2 bases outside the gene matches. CDR3 in DNA: TGTGCCAGCAGCTTAGGGGACAGTCCTAATGAAAAACTGTTTTTT. Amino acids: CASSLGDSPNEKLFF. Using reference TRBV11-3 and TRBJ1-4 for the parts outside the CDR3, the full variable domain is EAGVVQSPRYKIIEKKQPVAFWCNPISGHNTLYWYLQNLGQGPELLIRYENEEAVDDSQLPKDRFSAERLKGVDSTLKIQPAELGDSAVYLCASSLGDSPNEKLFFGSGTQLSVL.

This sequence joins TRBV7-3 and TRBJ1-1; 9 bases fit TRBD1. In germline, CDR1 is SGHTA, CDR2 FQGTGA. This CDR3 spans 13 amino acids. The V gene end was trimmed by 6 bases and the J gene end by 4 bases; junction bases not matched to a gene: 3. This chain's CDR3 is CASSLTGGTEAFF. The CDR3 DNA follows: TGTGCCAGCAGTTTGACAGGGGGCACTGAAGCTTTCTTT.

The V call is TRBV5-4, the J call TRBJ1-2; D is perhaps TRBD1 (5 bases). V was clipped by 4 bases and J by 2 bases, with 9 bases between them. The CDR3 length is 13 residues. The germline V gene encodes CDR1 SGHNT and CDR2 YYREEE (reference sequence). The CDR3 coding sequence is TGTGCCAGCAGCGGGACGCAGAACTATGGCTACACCTTC. It codes for CASSGTQNYGYTF.

The table lists this clone with a count of one. This chain joins TRBV9 and TRBJ2-3; 10 nucleotides match TRBD1. Trimming cost V 7 bases and J 2 bases; bases outside gene matches: 19. The length of the CDR3 is 19 residues. Germline CDR1 reads SGDLS; CDR2 reads YYNGEE. CDR3 nucleotide sequence: TGTGCCAGCGGAGGTTACACCCGTGGACAGGGGGTAATCACAGATACGCAGTATTTT. Translating gives CASGGYTRGQGVITDTQYF.

This chain joins TRBV7-9 and TRBJ2-7, with D possibly TRBD1 on 6 matching bases. The CDR3 length is 13 residues. Germline CDR1 SEHNR, CDR2 FQNEAQ (reference sequence). The germline V and J ends were trimmed by 0 bases and 3 bases, with 6 bases remaining between them. CDR3 bases: TGTGCCAGCAGCTTAGCAGGGGGCTACGAGCAGTACTTC. Its translation is CASSLAGGYEQYF.

The chain joins TRBV30 to TRBJ2-1, with 11 bases aligning to TRBD2. The CDR3 spans 14 residues. CDR1 and CDR2 from the germline V gene are GTSNPN and SVGIG (reference sequence). V dropped 3 bases and J dropped 6; count of bases not matched to a gene: 4. The CDR3 DNA reads as TGTGCCTGGAGCCGACTAGCGGGAATCAATGAGCAGTTCTTC. Translated, it gives CAWSRLAGINEQFF.

The CDR3 DNA follows: TGTGCCAGTAGGCTAGCGGGGGGGTCGGATACGCAGTATTTT. As protein: CASRLAGGSDTQYF. This sequence joins TRBV19 and TRBJ2-3; 12 nucleotides line up with TRBD2. Germline V gives CDR1 LNHDA, CDR2 SQIVND (reference sequence). The CDR3 extends over 14 amino acids. V was clipped by 6 bases and J by 6 bases; unmatched bases: 4.

The chain joins TRBV7-9 to TRBJ2-1; 13 bases line up with TRBD2. CDR1 and CDR2 (germline): SEHNR, FQNEAQ (reference sequence). J lost 5 bases, V lost 3 bases, and 7 bases had no gene match. The CDR3 is 17 amino acids. The CDR3 DNA reads as TGTGCCAGCAGCTTCCGGACTAGCGGGAGCCAGAACAATGAGCAGTTCTTC. This translates into CASSFRTSGSQNNEQFF.

The V call is TRBV27, the J call TRBJ1-2; tentative D call: TRBD1 (6 bases). Germline CDR1 MNHEY, CDR2 SMNVEV (reference sequence). The CDR3 has 15 amino acids. V lost 5 bases to trimming and J lost 5 bases, with 18 bases between them. The CDR3 sequence: CASSPQGGGRYGYTF. CDR3 in DNA: TGTGCCAGCAGTCCGCAAGGGGGGGGCAGATATGGCTACACCTTC.

The chain carries TRBV7-9 and TRBJ2-5; D is uncertain. Per germline, CDR1 SEHNR and CDR2 FQNEAQ (reference sequence). The CDR3 runs 13 residues. Trimming took 5 bases from V and 4 from J, leaving 11 bases between them. CDR3 nucleotides: TGTGCCAGCAGCCTAGGAGCCTCAGAGACCCAGTACTTC. As protein: CASSLGASETQYF.

This clone turned up a few times. The V and J genes are TRBV4-3 and TRBJ1-1; TRBD1 is a possible D gene (6 bases). Deletions cut 1 base from V and 0 bases from J, with 15 bases between. The CDR3 is 17 residues long. CDR1 LGHNA and CDR2 YSLEER come from the germline V gene. The CDR3 DNA reads TGCGCCAGCAGCCAAGGTTGGTGGACAGTGATGAACACTGAAGCTTTCTTT. Its protein product is CASSQGWWTVMNTEAFF.